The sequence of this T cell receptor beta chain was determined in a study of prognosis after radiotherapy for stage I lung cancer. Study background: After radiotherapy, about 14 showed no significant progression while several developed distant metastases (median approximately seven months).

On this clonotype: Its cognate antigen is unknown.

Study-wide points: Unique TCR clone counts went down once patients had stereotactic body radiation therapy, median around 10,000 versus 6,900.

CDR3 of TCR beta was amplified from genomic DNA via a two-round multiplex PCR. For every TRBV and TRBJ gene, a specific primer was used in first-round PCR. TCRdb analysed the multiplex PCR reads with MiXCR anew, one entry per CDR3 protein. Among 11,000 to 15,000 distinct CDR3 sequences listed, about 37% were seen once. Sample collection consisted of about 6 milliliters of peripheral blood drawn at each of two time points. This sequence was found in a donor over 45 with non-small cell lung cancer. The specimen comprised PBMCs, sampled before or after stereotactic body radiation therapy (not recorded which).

CDR3 in DNA: TGTGCCACCAGTTTAAAACCCGGGACAGGGATTGGAGATACGCAGTATTTT. Translating gives CATSLKPGTGIGDTQYF. The rearrangement uses TRBV24-1 and TRBJ2-3, with 9 bases that match TRBD1. The CDR3 loop spans 17 amino acids. CDR1 is KGHDR and CDR2 is SFDVKD in the germline V gene. After removal of 6 bases from V and 5 bases from J, the junction contained 14 bases not matched to a gene.